Included here is one TCR beta chain sequence, with context. Its antigen is unidentified. This specimen comes from a study of beta chain features in type 1 diabetes. Study conclusions and caveats: Compared to healthy donors, patients appeared to have naive, central memory and Treg TCRB repertoires that were more alike. A moderate, significant TCRB CDR3 shortening appeared in type 1 diabetes across four CD4+ subsets. Fewer junction insertions and more nucleotide deletions appeared in type 1 diabetes patients.

The whole isolated RNA underwent reverse transcription, so sequencing captured expressed TCRB transcripts. The table came from immunoSEQ multiplex PCR; TCRdb's copy has only in-frame clones and leaves some out. The sample holds 250,000 to 300,000 clones, 20% to 25% seen once. From germline, CDR1 is GTSNPN and CDR2 SVGIG (reference sequence). This CDR3 has 12 residues. V was clipped by 7 bases and J by 6 bases; unmatched bases: 4. This sequence originates from a woman aged 25 to 39 with type 1 diabetes. This rearrangement joins TRBV30 to TRBJ2-3, with TRBD2 matching over 10 bases. The source material was naive CD4+ T cells from blood. The CDR3 DNA is TGTGCCTCAGCGGGAGGGGGGGATACGCAGTATTTT. Its protein product is CASAGGGDTQYF. The variable domain in full, with the rest retrieved from reference TRBV30 and TRBJ2-3, is SQTIHQWPATLVQPVGSPLSLECTVEGTSNPNLYWYRQAAGRGLQLLFYSVGIGQISSEVPQNLSASRPQDRQFILSSKKLLLSDSGFYLCASAGGGDTQYFGPGTRLTVL.